This TCR beta chain was identified during a study of T-cell reconstitution after alpha-beta-depleted transplantation in children. Whole-study results and caveats: Surviving recipient T cells and thymic progenitors accounted for the high day-60 TCRbeta diversity observed in some patients. One year after transplant, T-cell counts and diversity came mostly from newly produced T cells. Several hundred expanded graft clones reportedly supplied alpha-beta T cells about two months after transplant.

Unique molecular identifiers were incorporated when the TCRbeta library was constructed. TCRdb re-analysed the PCR reads in MiXCR, keeping a single row per CDR3 protein. The data show a few hundred thousand distinct CDR3 sequences, under 20% seen once. CDR1 SGHRS and CDR2 YFSETQ come from the germline V gene. J gave up 2 bases and V 0 bases, and 10 bases lay outside the gene matches. CDR3 size: 18 residues. A note on this clonotype: No antigen is known for it.

The sample consisted of PBMCs, mostly from graft donor cells, taken 360 days after TCRalphabeta/CD19-depleted stem cell transplant. The clonotype comes from a boy younger than two who had a stem cell transplant for Wiskott-Aldrich syndrome, so the T cells may come from the graft donor. V and J are TRBV5-1 and TRBJ2-1; TRBD2 aligns across 8 bases. In DNA form, the CDR3 reads TGCGCCAGCAGCTTGGACCGACGAAGCGGGAGTCCCTACAATGAGCAGTTCTTC. Translating gives CASSLDRRSGSPYNEQFF.